This TCR beta chain is from a study of cytomegalovirus exposure and HLA in healthy donors. Study-level results: Among TCR beta chains, those listed as cytomegalovirus-associated numbered about 160.

As to this clone: As yet, its antigen is unknown.

The CDR3 contains 18 residues. Trimming shortened V by 1 base and J by 2 bases, and 20 bases separated the two germline ends. Germline V gives CDR1 ENHRY, CDR2 SYGVKD. Vbeta (60) and Jbeta (13) primers were used in the PCR. In the original processing: Counted up in a later analysis, unique TCR beta chains came to 65 million to 100 million, with around 10 million shared. Clones were sequenced by immunoSEQ multiplex PCR, and TCRdb holds only the in-frame ones, with some missing. That table gives V, J and clone size, and the DNA gave D and trimming. The sample consists of some 120,000 clones, 75% to 80% of them appearing once.

The chain uses TRBV10-3 and TRBJ2-5, with a possible D match to TRBD1 (6 bases). The specimen sequenced was PBMCs. The clonotype comes from a man between 40 and 49 years old in good health and CMV-seronegative. CDR3 nucleotide sequence: TGTGCCATCAGTGAGTGGGACATGCAATTGAGTGATCAAGAGACCCAGTACTTC. This sequence encodes CAISEWDMQLSDQETQYF.